This T cell receptor (beta chain) is from a study of blood T cell repertoires in COVID-19. Study as a whole: Both acute and convalescent COVID-19 samples were obtained from the United States, Italy and Spain. The analysed material was cDNA or gDNA that came from T cells, B-cell-depleted T cells, or PBMCs.

With V trimmed by 4 bases and J by 5 bases, 5 bases remained unmatched. CDR1 is SGHNT and CDR2 is YYREEE in the germline V gene (reference sequence). This CDR3 comprises 15 residues. Original handling: Researchers report that nucleated cell counts were estimated from reference gene primer amplification. TCRdb's table, derived via immunoSEQ multiplex PCR, lists solely in-frame clones and lacks some. For V, J and clone size, that table is used; D and trimming come from the DNA. This sample has about 300,000 clones; about 90% occur once, and the top ten carry about 1.6%. This clonotype originated in a middle-aged woman who had recovered from COVID-19. Sequenced material: peripheral blood. This sequence joins TRBV5-4 and TRBJ1-6, with 8 nucleotides matching TRBD1. The CDR3 region has the DNA TGTGCCAGCAGCAGGACAGGGAGGGATAATTCACCCCTCCACTTT. Encoded protein: CASSRTGRDNSPLHF.